This T cell receptor beta chain was sequenced during a study of breast tumors, draining lymph nodes, adjacent tissues. Study-wide points: The data were judged consistent with most tumor T cells coming from lymph node and expanding in tumor. Tumor repertoires ranked between lymph nodes and nontumor tissue in diversity, with V and J gene preferences. The lymph node origin of tumor T cells was framed as consistent with a hypothesis, not demonstrated. Luminal-like breast cancer showed significantly greater tumor-nontumor repertoire similarity than basal-like breast cancer did.

MiXCR was run by TCRdb on the multiplex PCR reads, yielding one entry per CDR3 protein. The sample has 160,000 or so distinct CDR3 sequences; around 33% are singletons. This clonotype was detected many times. The antigen remains undetermined. Breast cancer patients provided tissue from their axillary draining lymph nodes. The CDR3 is made up of 15 amino acids. V lost 7 bases and J lost 0, with 13 bases in between. In germline, CDR1 is SGHRS, CDR2 YFSETQ. The sequenced material came from axillary lymph node tissue. The sequence derives from a female donor with breast cancer. Some clones in this sample may be carry-over from other donors' samples. This rearrangement joins TRBV5-1 to TRBJ2-2; tentative D call: TRBD2 (5 bases). The CDR3: CASALALSNTGELFF. CDR3 DNA: TGCGCCAGCGCGCTAGCCTTATCGAACACCGGGGAGCTGTTTTTT.